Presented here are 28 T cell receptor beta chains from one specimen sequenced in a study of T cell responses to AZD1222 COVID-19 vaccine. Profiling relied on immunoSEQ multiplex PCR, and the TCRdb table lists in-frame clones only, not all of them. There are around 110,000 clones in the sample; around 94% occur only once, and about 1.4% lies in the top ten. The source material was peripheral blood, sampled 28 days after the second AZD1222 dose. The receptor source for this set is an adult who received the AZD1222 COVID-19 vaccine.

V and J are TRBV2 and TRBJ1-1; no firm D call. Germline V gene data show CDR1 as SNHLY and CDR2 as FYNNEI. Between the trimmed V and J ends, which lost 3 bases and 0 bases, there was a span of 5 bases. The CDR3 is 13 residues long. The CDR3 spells CASSEEVNTEAFF. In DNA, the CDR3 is TGTGCCAGCAGTGAGGAGGTGAACACTGAAGCTTTCTTT.

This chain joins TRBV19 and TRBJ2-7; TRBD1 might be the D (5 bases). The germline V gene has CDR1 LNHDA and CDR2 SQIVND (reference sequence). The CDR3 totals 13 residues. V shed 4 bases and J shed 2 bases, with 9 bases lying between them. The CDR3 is CASSTPRAYEQYF. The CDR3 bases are TGTGCCAGTAGTACTCCCAGGGCCTACGAGCAGTACTTC.

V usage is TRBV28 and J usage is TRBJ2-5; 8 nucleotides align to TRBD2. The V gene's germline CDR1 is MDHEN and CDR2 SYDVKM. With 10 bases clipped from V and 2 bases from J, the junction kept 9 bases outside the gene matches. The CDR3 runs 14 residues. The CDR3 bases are TGTGCCACCACAAGAAGCGGGGGTCAAGAGACCCAGTACTTC. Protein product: CATTRSGGQETQYF. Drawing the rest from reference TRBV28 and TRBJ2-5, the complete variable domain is DVKVTQSSRYLVKRTGEKVFLECVQDMDHENMFWYRQDPGLGLRLIYFSYDVKMKEKGDIPEGYSVSREKKERFSLILESASTNQTSMYLCATTRSGGQETQYFGPGTRLLVL.

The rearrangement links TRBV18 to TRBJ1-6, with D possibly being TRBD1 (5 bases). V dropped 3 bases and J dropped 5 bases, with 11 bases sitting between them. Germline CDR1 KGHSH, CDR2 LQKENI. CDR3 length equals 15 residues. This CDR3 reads CASSPYGGDNSPLHF. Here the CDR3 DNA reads TGTGCCAGCTCACCCTACGGGGGGGATAATTCACCCCTCCACTTT.

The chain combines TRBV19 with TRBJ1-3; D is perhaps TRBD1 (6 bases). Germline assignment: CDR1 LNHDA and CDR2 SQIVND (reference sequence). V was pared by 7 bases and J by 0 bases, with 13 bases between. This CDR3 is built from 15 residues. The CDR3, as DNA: TGTGCCAGTAACCAAGGACAGTACTCTGGAAACACCATATATTTT. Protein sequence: CASNQGQYSGNTIYF.

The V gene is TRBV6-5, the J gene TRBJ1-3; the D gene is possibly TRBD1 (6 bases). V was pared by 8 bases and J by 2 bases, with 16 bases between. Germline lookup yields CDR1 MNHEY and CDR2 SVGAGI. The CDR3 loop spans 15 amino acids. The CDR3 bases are TGTGCCAGCGAGTCGGGACACAATCCTGGAAACACCATATATTTT. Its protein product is CASESGHNPGNTIYF.

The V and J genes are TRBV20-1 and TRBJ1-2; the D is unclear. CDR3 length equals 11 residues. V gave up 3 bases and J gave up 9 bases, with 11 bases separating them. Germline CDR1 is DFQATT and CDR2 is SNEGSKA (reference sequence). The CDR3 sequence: CSARSSARYTF. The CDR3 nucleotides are TGCAGTGCTAGGTCCTCGGCTCGCTACACCTTC.

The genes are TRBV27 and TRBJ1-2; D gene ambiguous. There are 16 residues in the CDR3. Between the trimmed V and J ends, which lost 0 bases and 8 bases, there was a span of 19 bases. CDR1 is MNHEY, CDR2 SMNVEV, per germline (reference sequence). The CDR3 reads CASSLSSGEKLYGYTF. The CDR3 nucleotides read TGTGCCAGCAGTTTATCGTCCGGGGAGAAGTTGTACGGCTACACCTTC.

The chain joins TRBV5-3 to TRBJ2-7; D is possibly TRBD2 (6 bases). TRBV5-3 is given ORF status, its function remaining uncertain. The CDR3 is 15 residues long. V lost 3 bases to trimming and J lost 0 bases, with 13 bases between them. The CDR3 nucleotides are TGTGCCAGAAGCTGGAGTGGCGGGGTCTCCTACGAGCAGTACTTC. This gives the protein CARSWSGGVSYEQYF.

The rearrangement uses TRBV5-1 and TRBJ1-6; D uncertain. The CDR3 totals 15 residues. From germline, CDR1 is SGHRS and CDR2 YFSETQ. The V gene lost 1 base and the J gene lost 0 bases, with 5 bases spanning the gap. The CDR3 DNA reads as TGCGCCAGCAGCTTGTTCGACTCCTATAATTCACCCCTCCACTTT. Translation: CASSLFDSYNSPLHF.

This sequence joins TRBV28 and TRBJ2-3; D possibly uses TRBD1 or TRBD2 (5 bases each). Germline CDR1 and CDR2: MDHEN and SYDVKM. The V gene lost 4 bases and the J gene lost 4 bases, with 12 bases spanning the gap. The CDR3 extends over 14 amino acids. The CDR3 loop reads CASSSRGSADTQYF. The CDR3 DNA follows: TGTGCCAGCAGTTCTAGGGGTAGCGCAGATACGCAGTATTTT.

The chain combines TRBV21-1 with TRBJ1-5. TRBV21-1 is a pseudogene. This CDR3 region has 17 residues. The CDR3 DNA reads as TGTGCCAGCAGCCCCCCTAAAGATGGATTTAGCAATCAGCCCCAGCATTTT. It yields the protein CASSPPKDGFSNQPQHF.

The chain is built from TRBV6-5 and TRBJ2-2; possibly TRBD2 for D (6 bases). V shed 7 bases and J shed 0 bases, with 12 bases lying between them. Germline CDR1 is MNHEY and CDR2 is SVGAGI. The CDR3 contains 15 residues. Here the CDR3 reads CASIIADPNTGELFF. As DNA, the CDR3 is TGTGCCAGCATCATAGCGGATCCGAACACCGGGGAGCTGTTTTTT.

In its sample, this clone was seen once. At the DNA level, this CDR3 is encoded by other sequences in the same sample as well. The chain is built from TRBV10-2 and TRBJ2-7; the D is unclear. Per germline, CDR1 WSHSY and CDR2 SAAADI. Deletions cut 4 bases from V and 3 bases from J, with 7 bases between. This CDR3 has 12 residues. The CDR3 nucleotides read TGCGCCAGCAGTGTTGGCAGCTACGAGCAGTACTTC. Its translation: CASSVGSYEQYF.

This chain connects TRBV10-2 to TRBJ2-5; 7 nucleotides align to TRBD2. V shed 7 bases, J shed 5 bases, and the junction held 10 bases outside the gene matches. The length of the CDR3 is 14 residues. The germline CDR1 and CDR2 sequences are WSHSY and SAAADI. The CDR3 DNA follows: TGCGCCAGCACCGTGCGGGAGAAGTACGAGACCCAGTACTTC. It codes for CASTVREKYETQYF.

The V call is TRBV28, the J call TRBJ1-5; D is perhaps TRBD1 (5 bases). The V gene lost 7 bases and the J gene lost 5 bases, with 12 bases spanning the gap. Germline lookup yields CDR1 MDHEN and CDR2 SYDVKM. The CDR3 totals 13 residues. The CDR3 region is CASNQRGDQPQHF. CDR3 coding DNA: TGTGCCAGCAATCAGAGGGGAGATCAGCCCCAGCATTTT. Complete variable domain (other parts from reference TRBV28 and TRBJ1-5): DVKVTQSSRYLVKRTGEKVFLECVQDMDHENMFWYRQDPGLGLRLIYFSYDVKMKEKGDIPEGYSVSREKKERFSLILESASTNQTSMYLCASNQRGDQPQHFGDGTRLSIL.

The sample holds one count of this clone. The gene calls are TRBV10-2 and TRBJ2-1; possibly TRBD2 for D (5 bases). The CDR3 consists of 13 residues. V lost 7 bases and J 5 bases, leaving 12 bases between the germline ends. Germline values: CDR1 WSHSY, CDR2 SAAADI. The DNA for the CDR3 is TGCGCCAGCAACCTGCGAGGGAACAATGAGCAGTTCTTC. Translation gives CASNLRGNNEQFF.

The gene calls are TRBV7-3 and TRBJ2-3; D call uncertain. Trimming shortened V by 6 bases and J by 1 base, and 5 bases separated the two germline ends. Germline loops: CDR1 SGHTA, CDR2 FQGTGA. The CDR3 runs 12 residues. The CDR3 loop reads CASSRGTDTQYF. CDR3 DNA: TGTGCCAGCAGTAGGGGCACAGATACGCAGTATTTT.

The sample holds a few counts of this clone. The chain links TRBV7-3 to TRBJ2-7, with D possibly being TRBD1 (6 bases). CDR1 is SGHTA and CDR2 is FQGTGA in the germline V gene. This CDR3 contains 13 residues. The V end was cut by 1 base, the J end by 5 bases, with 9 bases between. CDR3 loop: CASSLRDTNEQYF. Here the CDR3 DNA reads TGTGCCAGCAGCTTAAGGGACACTAACGAGCAGTACTTC.

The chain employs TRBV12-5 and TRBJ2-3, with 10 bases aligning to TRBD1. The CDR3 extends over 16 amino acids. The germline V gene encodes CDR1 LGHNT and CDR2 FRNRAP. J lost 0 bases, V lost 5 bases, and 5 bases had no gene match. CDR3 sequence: CASGAGGQGSTDTQYF. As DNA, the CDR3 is TGTGCTAGTGGTGCCGGGGGACAGGGGAGCACAGATACGCAGTATTTT.

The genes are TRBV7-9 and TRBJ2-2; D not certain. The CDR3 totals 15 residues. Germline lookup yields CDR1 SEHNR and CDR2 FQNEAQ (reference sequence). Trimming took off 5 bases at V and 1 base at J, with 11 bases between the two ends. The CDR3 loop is CASSQFELNTGELFF. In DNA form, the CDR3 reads TGTGCCAGCAGCCAATTTGAGTTGAACACCGGGGAGCTGTTTTTT.

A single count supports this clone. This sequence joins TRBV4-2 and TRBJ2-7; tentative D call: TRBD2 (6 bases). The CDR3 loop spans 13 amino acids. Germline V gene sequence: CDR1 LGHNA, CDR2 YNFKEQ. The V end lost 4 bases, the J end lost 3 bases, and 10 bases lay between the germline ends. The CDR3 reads CASSLAAGYEQYF. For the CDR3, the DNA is TGTGCCAGCAGCCTAGCGGCAGGCTACGAGCAGTACTTC.

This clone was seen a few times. CDR3 sequence (DNA): TGTGCCAGTAGTATAGACTCACAGATCGGCTCCTACGAGCAGTACTTC. Translated: CASSIDSQIGSYEQYF. This chain joins TRBV19 and TRBJ2-7; D is uncertain. Germline lookup yields CDR1 LNHDA and CDR2 SQIVND (reference sequence). V was shortened by 0 bases and J by 0 bases, with 12 bases between the two germline ends. The CDR3 has 16 amino acids.

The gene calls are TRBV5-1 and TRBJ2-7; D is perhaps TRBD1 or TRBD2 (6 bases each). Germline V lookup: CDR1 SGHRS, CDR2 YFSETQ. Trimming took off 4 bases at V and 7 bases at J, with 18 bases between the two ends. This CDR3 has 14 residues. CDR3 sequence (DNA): TGCGCCAGCAGCACGGGGGCGATAGCCGAGGAGCAGTACTTC. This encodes CASSTGAIAEEQYF.

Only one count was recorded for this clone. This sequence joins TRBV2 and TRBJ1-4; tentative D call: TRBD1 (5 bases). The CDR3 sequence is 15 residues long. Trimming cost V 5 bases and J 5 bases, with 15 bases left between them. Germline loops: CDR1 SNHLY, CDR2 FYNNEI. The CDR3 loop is CASSPSGEGNEKLFF. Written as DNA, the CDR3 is TGTGCCAGCAGTCCCTCGGGCGAGGGGAATGAAAAACTGTTTTTT.

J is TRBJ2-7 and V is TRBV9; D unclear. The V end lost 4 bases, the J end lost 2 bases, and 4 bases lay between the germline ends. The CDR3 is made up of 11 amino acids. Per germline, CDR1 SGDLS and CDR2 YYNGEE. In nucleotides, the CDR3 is TGTGCCAGCAGCTCGACCTACGAGCAGTACTTC. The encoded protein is CASSSTYEQYF. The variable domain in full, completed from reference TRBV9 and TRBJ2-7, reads DSGVTQTPKHLITATGQRVTLRCSPRSGDLSVYWYQQSLDQGLQFLIQYYNGEERAKGNILERFSAQQFPDLHSELNLSSLELGDSALYFCASSSTYEQYFGPGTRLTVT.

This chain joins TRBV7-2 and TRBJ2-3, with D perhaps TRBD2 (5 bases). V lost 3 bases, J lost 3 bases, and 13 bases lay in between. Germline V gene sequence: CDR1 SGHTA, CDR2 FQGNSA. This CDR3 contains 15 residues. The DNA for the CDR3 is TGTGCCAGCAGCTTCGGGATCCAACCTACAGATACGCAGTATTTT. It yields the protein CASSFGIQPTDTQYF.

The DNA of the CDR3 is TGTGCCAGCAGTGAAAGTAGGCGGAGTTACTACGAGCAGTACTTC. Translation gives CASSESRRSYYEQYF. The chain has TRBV6-1 and TRBJ2-7; no clear D. The CDR3 length is 15 residues. Germline V lookup: CDR1 MNHNS, CDR2 SASEGT. Trimming pared 2 bases from V and 3 bases from J, leaving 14 bases between.